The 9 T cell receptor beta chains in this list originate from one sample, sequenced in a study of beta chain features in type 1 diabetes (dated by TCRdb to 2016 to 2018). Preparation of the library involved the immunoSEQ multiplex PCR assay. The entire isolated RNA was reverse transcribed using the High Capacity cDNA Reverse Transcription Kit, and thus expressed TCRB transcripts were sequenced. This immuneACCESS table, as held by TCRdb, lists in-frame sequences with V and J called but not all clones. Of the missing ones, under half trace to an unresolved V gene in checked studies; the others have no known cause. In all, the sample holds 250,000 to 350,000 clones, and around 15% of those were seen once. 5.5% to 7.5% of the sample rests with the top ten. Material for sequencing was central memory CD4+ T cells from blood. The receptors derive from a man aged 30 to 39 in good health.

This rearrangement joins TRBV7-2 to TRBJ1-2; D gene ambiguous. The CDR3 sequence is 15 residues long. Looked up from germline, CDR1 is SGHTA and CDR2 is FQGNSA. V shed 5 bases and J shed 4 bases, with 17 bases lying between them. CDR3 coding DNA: TGTGCCAGCAGCCAACGGGCGGAAACCCGCTATGGCTACACCTTC. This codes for CASSQRAETRYGYTF.

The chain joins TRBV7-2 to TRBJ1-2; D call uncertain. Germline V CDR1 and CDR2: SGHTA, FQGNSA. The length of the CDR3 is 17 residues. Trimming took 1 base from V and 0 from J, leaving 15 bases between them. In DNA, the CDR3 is TGTGCCAGCAGCTTAGGGTCGATCGGGGATGCTAACTATGGCTACACCTTC. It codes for CASSLGSIGDANYGYTF.

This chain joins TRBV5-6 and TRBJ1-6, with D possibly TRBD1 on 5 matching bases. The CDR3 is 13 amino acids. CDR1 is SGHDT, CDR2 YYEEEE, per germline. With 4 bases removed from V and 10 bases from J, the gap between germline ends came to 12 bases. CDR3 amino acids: CASSQGLGSPLHF. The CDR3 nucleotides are TGTGCCAGCAGCCAGGGCTTGGGCTCACCCCTCCACTTT.

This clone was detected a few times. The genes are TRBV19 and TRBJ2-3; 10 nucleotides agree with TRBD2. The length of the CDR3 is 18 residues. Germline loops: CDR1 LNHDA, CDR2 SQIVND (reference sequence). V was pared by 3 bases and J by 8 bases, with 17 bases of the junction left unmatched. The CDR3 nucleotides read TGTGCCAGTAGTATTCGTCCTTCACTAGCGGGGAAGGGTGCTACGCAGTATTTT. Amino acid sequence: CASSIRPSLAGKGATQYF.

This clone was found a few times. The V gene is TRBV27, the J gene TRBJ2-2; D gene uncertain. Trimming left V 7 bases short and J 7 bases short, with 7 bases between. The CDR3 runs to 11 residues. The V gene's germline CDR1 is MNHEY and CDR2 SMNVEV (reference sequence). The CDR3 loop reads CASKGVGELFF. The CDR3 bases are TGTGCCAGCAAGGGTGTCGGGGAGCTGTTTTTT.

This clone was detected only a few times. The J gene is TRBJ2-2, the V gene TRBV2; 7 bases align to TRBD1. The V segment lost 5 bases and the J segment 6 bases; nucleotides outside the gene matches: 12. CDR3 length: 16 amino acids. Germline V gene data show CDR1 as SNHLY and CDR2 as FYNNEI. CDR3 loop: CASSRPGQLSPGELFF. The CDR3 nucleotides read TGTGCCAGCAGTCGACCGGGACAGTTGAGTCCCGGGGAGCTGTTTTTT. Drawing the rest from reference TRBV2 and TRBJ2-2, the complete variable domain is EPEVTQTPSHQVTQMGQEVILRCVPISNHLYFYWYRQILGQKVEFLVSFYNNEISEKSEIFDDQFSVERPDGSNFTLKIRSTKLEDSAMYFCASSRPGQLSPGELFFGEGSRLTVL.

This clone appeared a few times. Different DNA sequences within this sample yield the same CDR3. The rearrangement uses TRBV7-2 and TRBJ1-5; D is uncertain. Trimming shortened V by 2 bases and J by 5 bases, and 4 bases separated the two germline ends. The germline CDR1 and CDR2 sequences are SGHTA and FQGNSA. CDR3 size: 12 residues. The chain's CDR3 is CASSLRDQPQHF. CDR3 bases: TGTGCCAGCAGCTTAAGGGATCAGCCCCAGCATTTT.

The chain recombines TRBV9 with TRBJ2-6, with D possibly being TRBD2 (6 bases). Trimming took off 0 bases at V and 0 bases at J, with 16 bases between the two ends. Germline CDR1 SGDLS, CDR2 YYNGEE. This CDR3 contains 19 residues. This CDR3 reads CASSVGLVGGGSGANVLTF. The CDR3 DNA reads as TGTGCCAGCAGCGTAGGGTTAGTGGGAGGCGGCTCTGGGGCCAACGTCCTGACTTTC.

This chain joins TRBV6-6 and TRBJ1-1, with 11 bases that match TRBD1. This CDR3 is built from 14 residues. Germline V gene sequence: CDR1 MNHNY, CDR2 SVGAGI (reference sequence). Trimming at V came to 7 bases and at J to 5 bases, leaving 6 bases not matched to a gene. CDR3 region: CASTTGQGVTEAFF. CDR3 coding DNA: TGTGCCAGCACCACGGGACAGGGGGTGACTGAAGCTTTCTTT.